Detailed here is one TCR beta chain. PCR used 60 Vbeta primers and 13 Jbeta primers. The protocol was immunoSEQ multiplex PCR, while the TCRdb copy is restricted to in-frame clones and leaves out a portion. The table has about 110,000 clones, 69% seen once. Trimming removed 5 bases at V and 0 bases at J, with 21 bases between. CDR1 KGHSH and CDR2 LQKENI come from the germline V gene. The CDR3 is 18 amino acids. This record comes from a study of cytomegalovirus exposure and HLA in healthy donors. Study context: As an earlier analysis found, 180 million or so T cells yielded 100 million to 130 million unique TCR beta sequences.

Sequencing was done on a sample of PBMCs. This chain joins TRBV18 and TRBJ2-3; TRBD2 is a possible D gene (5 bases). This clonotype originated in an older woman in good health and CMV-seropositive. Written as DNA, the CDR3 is TGTGCCAGCTCATCGTCGGAGGTCGGGGTTACTAGCACAGATACGCAGTATTTT. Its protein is CASSSSEVGVTSTDTQYF.